The 21 T cell receptor beta chains given below trace back to one sample, sequenced in a study of T cell responses to AZD1222 COVID-19 vaccine. The repertoire was sequenced with immunoSEQ multiplex PCR; TCRdb's copy has only in-frame clones and lacks some. The data show 90,000 to 120,000 clones, approximately 90% seen once. The sample consisted of peripheral blood, taken on day 0 of AZD1222 vaccination. Receptors originate from an adult in good health.

The chain joins TRBV27 to TRBJ2-7; 10 nucleotides line up with TRBD2. Trimming at V came to 5 bases and at J to 7 bases, leaving 11 bases not matched to a gene. CDR1 and CDR2 (germline): MNHEY, SMNVEV (reference sequence). This CDR3 has 15 amino acids. The CDR3 protein is CASSVLAGAKGEQYF. In DNA form, the CDR3 reads TGTGCCAGCAGTGTGCTAGCGGGGGCCAAAGGAGAGCAGTACTTC.

The chain couples TRBV19 to TRBJ1-5; D gene ambiguous. Trimming left V 1 base short and J 5 bases short, with 6 bases between. CDR1 LNHDA and CDR2 SQIVND come from the germline V gene (reference sequence). The CDR3 sequence is 13 residues long. The CDR3 bases are TGTGCCAGTAGTATAGTCAGAGATCAGCCCCAGCATTTT. It encodes CASSIVRDQPQHF.

The chain carries TRBV6-2 or TRBV6-3 and TRBJ2-7; D is uncertain. Germline CDR1 is MNHEY and CDR2 is SVGEGT. Trimming removed 0 bases from V and 9 bases from J, with 12 bases in between. This CDR3 region has 13 residues. CDR3 DNA sequence: TGTGCCAGCAGTTACTCCGGACCGCACGCGCAGTACTTC. Translating gives CASSYSGPHAQYF.

The V call is TRBV6-1, the J call TRBJ1-2; D possibly corresponds to TRBD1 (6 bases). Trimming cost V 2 bases and J 8 bases, with 18 bases left between them. CDR1 is MNHNS, CDR2 SASEGT, per germline. The CDR3 consists of 15 residues. DNA for the CDR3: TGTGCCAGCAGTGAAAAACGGGGACGGGGGCGAGGCTACACCTTC. This translates into CASSEKRGRGRGYTF.

As regards this clone: Mismatch with germline at one junction end may stem from a read error. The genes are TRBV9 and TRBJ2-2; D not certain. The CDR3 sequence is 13 residues long. Germline CDR1 SGDLS, CDR2 YYNGEE. The CDR3 nucleotides read TGTGCCAGCAGCGTAGGAAACAGCGGGGAGCTGTTTTTT. Residues: CASSVGNSGELFF.

The rearrangement joins TRBV19 to TRBJ1-5, with a tentative D call TRBD1 (5 bases). The CDR3 has 16 residues. Looked up from germline, CDR1 is LNHDA and CDR2 is SQIVND (reference sequence). V lost 3 bases and J 1 base, leaving 13 bases between the germline ends. This chain's CDR3 is CASSIGGGASNQPQHF. CDR3 in DNA: TGTGCCAGTAGTATTGGGGGAGGGGCCAGCAATCAGCCCCAGCATTTT.

This sequence joins TRBV7-9 and TRBJ2-2; no clear D. The CDR3 length is 14 residues. V shed 0 bases and J shed 8 bases, with 10 bases lying between them. Germline CDR1 reads SEHNR; CDR2 reads FQNEAQ (reference sequence). The CDR3 region has the DNA TGTGCCAGCAGCTTAGCGTCGGAGACGGGGGAGCTGTTTTTT. Its translation is CASSLASETGELFF.

The CDR3 region has the DNA TGTGCCAGTAGACCTACTTTCCCAACAGGGGTCTACGAAGCTTTCTTT. Translated, it gives CASRPTFPTGVYEAFF. This chain connects TRBV19 to TRBJ1-1; 7 bases match TRBD1. From germline, CDR1 is LNHDA and CDR2 SQIVND (reference sequence). The CDR3 is 16 residues long. The ends lost 6 bases at V and 8 bases at J; junction bases unmatched: 18.

This chain joins TRBV6-2 or TRBV6-3 and TRBJ1-3; D not certain. The CDR3 extends over 14 amino acids. The V gene's germline CDR1 is MNHEY and CDR2 SVGEGT. Trimming stripped 4 bases from V and 0 bases from J, with 7 bases between. The CDR3 here is CASSWSGSGNTIYF. The CDR3 coding sequence is TGTGCCAGCAGTTGGAGCGGCTCTGGAAACACCATATATTTT.

The V and J genes are TRBV7-9 and TRBJ2-2, with a weak D call TRBD2 (5 bases). CDR3 length: 15 residues. Trimming shortened V by 6 bases and J by 7 bases, and 18 bases separated the two germline ends. Germline V lookup: CDR1 SEHNR, CDR2 FQNEAQ (reference sequence). The CDR3 DNA sequence: TGTGCCAGCAGTTTACCGAGAGGGATCGACGGGGAGCTGTTTTTT. Its translation: CASSLPRGIDGELFF.

The chain combines TRBV11-1 with TRBJ2-7, with D unclear. The germline V gene has CDR1 SGHAT and CDR2 FQDESV (reference sequence). The CDR3 runs to 14 residues. V lost 2 bases and J 2 bases, leaving 10 bases between the germline ends. CDR3 coding DNA: TGTGCCAGCAGCTTAAGTCACGGTACCTACGAGCAGTACTTC. It is translated as CASSLSHGTYEQYF.

The rearrangement uses TRBV18 and TRBJ1-2; D remains unclear. The germline gives CDR1 KGHSH, CDR2 LQKENI. V lost 0 bases and J 2 bases, leaving 13 bases between the germline ends. This CDR3 has 16 residues. Here the CDR3 reads CASSPPDRALNYGYTF. In DNA form, the CDR3 reads TGTGCCAGCTCACCACCCGACCGGGCCCTCAACTATGGCTACACCTTC.

The V call is TRBV7-8, the J call TRBJ1-1; 9 positions match TRBD1. Per the germline V gene, CDR1 is SGHVS and CDR2 is FQNEAQ. The junction had 11 bases not matched to a gene; V was cut back by 5 bases and J by 7 bases. There are 15 residues in the CDR3. CDR3 coding DNA: TGTGCCAGCAGCAGTCCGGGACAGGGCTTTTTTGAAGCTTTCTTT. Translated: CASSSPGQGFFEAFF.

The chain links TRBV5-1 to TRBJ2-5; perhaps TRBD1 as D (6 bases). Germline CDR1 is SGHRS and CDR2 is YFSETQ. V was shortened by 4 bases and J by 5 bases, with 12 bases between the two germline ends. The CDR3 is made up of 13 amino acids. The DNA for the CDR3 is TGCGCCAGCAGCGAAACAGGGATTGAGACCCAGTACTTC. It yields the protein CASSETGIETQYF.

The chain joins TRBV7-6 to TRBJ2-1; 8 bases fit TRBD2. The CDR3 runs 14 residues. The junction had 7 bases not matched to a gene; V was cut back by 6 bases and J by 6 bases. Germline V gives CDR1 SGHVS, CDR2 FNYEAQ. CDR3 coding DNA: TGTGCCAGCAGTGCCGGGGGGGCCGGCAATGAGCAGTTCTTC. As protein: CASSAGGAGNEQFF.

The chain is built from TRBV7-2 and TRBJ2-2, with a possible D match to TRBD1 (6 bases). The CDR3 length is 16 residues. Germline V gene lookup returns CDR1 SGHTA and CDR2 FQGNSA. With 1 base removed from V and 4 bases from J, the gap between germline ends came to 13 bases. The CDR3 coding sequence is TGTGCCAGCAGCTTAGTGGACAGAGGCGGCACCGGGGAGCTGTTTTTT. It yields the protein CASSLVDRGGTGELFF.

The genes are TRBV10-3 and TRBJ2-2, with D perhaps TRBD2 (8 bases). Germline lookup yields CDR1 ENHRY and CDR2 SYGVKD. The ends were cut back, 6 bases at V and 0 bases at J, with 17 bases in the middle. CDR3 size: 17 residues. As DNA, the CDR3 is TGTGCCATCAGCGGGACAGCGGGAGTAGCGAACACCGGGGAGCTGTTTTTT. Protein sequence: CAISGTAGVANTGELFF.

The chain recombines TRBV13 with TRBJ2-3; possibly TRBD1 or TRBD2 for D (6 bases each). CDR3 size: 15 residues. Trimming pared 7 bases from V and 2 bases from J, leaving 16 bases between. Germline CDR1 and CDR2: PRHDT and FYEKMQ (reference sequence). CDR3 sequence reads: CASTYLGGNTDTQYF. CDR3 nucleotides: TGTGCCAGCACCTACTTGGGGGGCAACACAGATACGCAGTATTTT.

The chain links TRBV7-9 to TRBJ1-6, with unresolved D. The germline V gene has CDR1 SEHNR and CDR2 FQNEAQ (reference sequence). This CDR3 has 13 residues. The ends were cut back, 1 base at V and 10 bases at J, with 8 bases in the middle. CDR3 sequence reads: CASSLGVGSPLHF. As DNA, the CDR3 is TGTGCCAGCAGCTTAGGCGTAGGATCACCCCTCCACTTT.

V is TRBV6-5 and J is TRBJ2-2; D is unresolved. The length of the CDR3 is 13 residues. V lost 5 bases and J lost 7, with 11 bases in between. The germline V gene has CDR1 MNHEY and CDR2 SVGAGI. The DNA of the CDR3 is TGTGCCAGCAGTCGACTCCTCGGCGGGGAGCTGTTTTTT. It codes for CASSRLLGGELFF.

The rearrangement joins TRBV9 to TRBJ1-1, with D maybe TRBD1 (5 bases). This CDR3 has 16 residues. Germline loops: CDR1 SGDLS, CDR2 YYNGEE. V lost 0 bases and J 4 bases, leaving 16 bases between the germline ends. DNA of the CDR3: TGTGCCAGCAGCGTAGCTGGTGTAGGGGCTCGCACTGAAGCTTTCTTT. It translates to CASSVAGVGARTEAFF.